This is a list of T cell receptor beta chains from one sample in a study of control samples from healthy donors and cancer patients. Sequencing was performed with immunoSEQ multiplex PCR; in TCRdb, only in-frame clones are kept and a portion is missing. This sample has 70,000 or so clones; over 65% occur once, and the top ten carry around 15%. The sample comprised blood. All receptors derive from a middle-aged man in good health. Each CDR3 is given with its conserved first and last residue. The order of the fields is clone size, D gene, V gene, J gene, CDR3 DNA, CDR3 protein. D genes are given only for firm matches. Size is omitted from some rows. Given values are once, few, many or a class for expanded clones.

.	TRBD1	TRBV18	TRBJ2-7	TGTGCCAGCTCACCCTCCTTGAGACAGGGGTTTGAGCAGTACTTC	CASSPSLRQGFEQYF
.	.	TRBV28	TRBJ2-6	TGTGCCAGCAGTTTAGGTGCTACTGGGGCCAACGTCCTGACTTTC	CASSLGATGANVLTF
once	.	TRBV7-8	TRBJ2-7	TGTGCCAGCAGCTTACGAGTCTTTTCCTACGAGCAGTACTTC	CASSLRVFSYEQYF
.	TRBD1	TRBV5-1	TRBJ2-7	TGCGCCAGCAGCTGGGACAGGGCCTCCTACGAGCAGTACTTC	CASSWDRASYEQYF
.	.	TRBV19	TRBJ2-1	TGTGCCAGTACCGGCAGCGGTAGGGAGCAGTTCTTC	CASTGSGREQFF
.	.	TRBV7-9	TRBJ2-5	TGTGCCAGCAGCGACCTCAATCGGGGAGAGACCCAGTACTTC	CASSDLNRGETQYF
.	TRBD1	TRBV6-2/TRBV6-3	TRBJ1-2	TGTGCCAGCAGTGGTCCAGGGGGCTACTATGGCTACACCTTC	CASSGPGGYYGYTF
.	.	TRBV18	TRBJ2-7	TGTGCCAGCTCACTTAGCTCCTACGAGCAGTACTTC	CASSLSSYEQYF
.	TRBD2	TRBV5-5	TRBJ2-7	TGTGCCAGCAGCTTGGCCAGCGGGAGTTACGAGCAGTACTTC	CASSLASGSYEQYF
.	TRBD2	TRBV30	TRBJ2-1	TGTGCCTGGAGTAACCCCGGGAGGGCCTACAATGAGCAGTTCTTC	CAWSNPGRAYNEQFF
.	.	TRBV25-1	TRBJ2-2	TGTGCCAGCAGTGAATATGGGGGGTCCGGGGAGCTGTTTTTT	CASSEYGGSGELFF
.	.	TRBV18	TRBJ2-1	TGTGCCAGCTCACCTGGGGAGGCAGGGTCTTACAATGAGCAGTTCTTC	CASSPGEAGSYNEQFF
.	TRBD1	TRBV6-5	TRBJ1-1	TGTGCCAGCAGTCAACGGACAGGGGGCACTGAAGCTTTCTTT	CASSQRTGGTEAFF
few	TRBD2	TRBV6-6	TRBJ2-1	TGTGCCAGCAGTCCACTAGCGGTCCTTTACAATGAGCAGTTCTTC	CASSPLAVLYNEQFF
.	.	TRBV5-6	TRBJ2-3	TGTGCCAGCAGCTTGACAGGGTCCACAGATACGCAGTATTTT	CASSLTGSTDTQYF
.	TRBD1	TRBV3-1/TRBV3-2	TRBJ1-1	TGTGCCAGCAGCCACGGACAGGAGAACACTGAAGCTTTCTTT	CASSHGQENTEAFF
.	.	TRBV30	TRBJ1-1	TGTGCCTGGAGTTTCCTGGGAACTGAAGCTTTCTTT	CAWSFLGTEAFF
.	.	TRBV7-2	TRBJ2-5	TGTGCCAGCAGCCCCATGCGGGAGACCCAGTACTTC	CASSPMRETQYF
.	.	TRBV25-1	TRBJ1-1	TGTGCCAGCCAGGGACCGCCGAACACTGAAGCTTTCTTT	CASQGPPNTEAFF
.	TRBD1	TRBV29-1	TRBJ1-1	TGCAGCGTTGCGCCGGGACAGGCCAACACTGAAGCTTTCTTT	CSVAPGQANTEAFF
.	.	TRBV30	TRBJ2-7	TGTGCCTGGAGTCCCGCAGGGGAGACCTACGAGCAGTACTTC	CAWSPAGETYEQYF
.	.	TRBV7-2	TRBJ1-2	TGTGCCAGCAGCTTAGGGGCGGGGTATGGCTACACCTTC	CASSLGAGYGYTF
few	TRBD2	TRBV6-2/TRBV6-3	TRBJ2-1	TGTGCCAGCAGTTTCCTAGCGGGAGCGGGGCAGTTCTTC	CASSFLAGAGQFF
.	.	TRBV13	TRBJ1-1	TGTGCCAGCAGCCTAAAACCGGGCACTGAAGCTTTCTTT	CASSLKPGTEAFF
few	TRBD1	TRBV28	TRBJ1-1	TGTGCCAGCAGTTTGACAGGGGGTTCTAACACTGAAGCTTTCTTT	CASSLTGGSNTEAFF
.	.	TRBV4-2	TRBJ1-3	TGTGCCAGCAGCCTTACAACGGAAAACACCATATATTTT	CASSLTTENTIYF
.	.	TRBV15	TRBJ2-5	TGTGCCACCAGTTCCGGACCCCAAGAGACCCAGTACTTC	CATSSGPQETQYF
.	.	TRBV5-1	TRBJ1-1	TGCGCCAGCAGCTTGGTTGAGGTGTCGAACACTGAAGCTTTCTTT	CASSLVEVSNTEAFF
.	.	TRBV11-3	TRBJ2-7	TGTGCCAGCAGTACCGGGATGAACGTCTACGAGCAGTACTTC	CASSTGMNVYEQYF
.	.	TRBV7-9	TRBJ2-7	TGTGCCAGCAGCAATGGACAGCGTCAGTACTTC	CASSNGQRQYF
.	.	TRBV29-1	TRBJ2-4	TGCAGCGGACGAATCCAAGCCAAAAACATTCAGTACTTC	CSGRIQAKNIQYF
once	.	TRBV7-8	TRBJ2-7	TGTGCCAGCAGCGTACTCCCCCGTCAGGGAACCTACGAGCAGTACTTC	CASSVLPRQGTYEQYF
.	TRBD2	TRBV27	TRBJ2-7	TGTGCCAGCAGGTCGGGAGGGGCGGGCTCCTACGAGCAGTACTTC	CASRSGGAGSYEQYF
.	TRBD2	TRBV29-1	TRBJ2-7	TGCAGCGTAGTCGGGACTAAGACTTACGAGCAGTACTTC	CSVVGTKTYEQYF
.	TRBD1	TRBV2	TRBJ2-1	TGTGCCAGCCGCGTCAGACAGGGGGAGTGGAGTGGGCCAAATGAGCAGTTCTTC	CASRVRQGEWSGPNEQFF
.	TRBD2	TRBV4-3	TRBJ2-3	TGCGCCAGCAGCCAAGTCGCAGCGGGAGGTCGCACAGATACGCAGTATTTT	CASSQVAAGGRTDTQYF
.	.	TRBV20-1	TRBJ2-5	TGCAGTGCTAGACAGCAAGAGACCCAGTACTTC	CSARQQETQYF
.	.	TRBV28	TRBJ1-6	TGTGCCAGCAGGGGACAAGAGAAATATAATTCACCCCTCCACTTT	CASRGQEKYNSPLHF
once	.	TRBV3-1/TRBV3-2	TRBJ1-1	TGTGCCAGCAGCCAAGGGTATTCGAACACTGAAGCTTTCTTT	CASSQGYSNTEAFF
.	.	TRBV30	TRBJ2-3	TGTGCCTGGAGGACGGGGACTGCCAGCACAGATACGCAGTATTTT	CAWRTGTASTDTQYF
.	TRBD1	TRBV19	TRBJ2-4	TGTGCCAGTAGTATGCCCCGGGACAGACAAACGGAAAACATTCAGTACTTC	CASSMPRDRQTENIQYF
.	TRBD2	TRBV5-1	TRBJ2-1	TGCGCCAGCAGCTTGGTGGGTAGCGGGAGTATCGATGAGCAGTTCTTC	CASSLVGSGSIDEQFF
.	.	TRBV6-2/TRBV6-3	TRBJ2-7	TGTGCCAGCAGCCGGGACCCCTCGGTGCAGTACTTC	CASSRDPSVQYF
few	.	TRBV5-6	TRBJ1-1	TGTGCCAGCAGACGAACGGGGAGGAGGACTGAAGCTTTCTTT	CASRRTGRRTEAFF
.	.	TRBV28	TRBJ2-5	TGTGCCAGCAACGGGGGCGGGCCCGAAGCCCAAGAGACCCAGTACTTC	CASNGGGPEAQETQYF
.	.	TRBV9	TRBJ1-1	TGTGCCAGCAGCTTCCGACAGAACATGAACACTGAAGCTTTCTTT	CASSFRQNMNTEAFF
once	.	TRBV6-5	TRBJ1-1	TGTGCCAGCAGTATGACAGCGAACACTGAAGCTTTCTTT	CASSMTANTEAFF
.	TRBD1	TRBV5-6	TRBJ1-1	TGTGCCAGCAGCTTGGTGGTCAGGGGGCCCACTGAAGCTTTCTTT	CASSLVVRGPTEAFF
.	.	TRBV5-1	TRBJ1-2	TGCGCCAGCAGCTTTGCTGACCTTCGGAATGGCTACACCTTC	CASSFADLRNGYTF
.	.	TRBV29-1	TRBJ2-5	TGCAGCGCCGCGAGGGGCGGATCCCAAGAGACCCAGTACTTC	CSAARGGSQETQYF
.	.	TRBV21-1	TRBJ2-4	TGTGCCAGCAGCAAAGTGCAGGGGGGCGGGGCCAAAAACATTCAGTACTTC	CASSKVQGGGAKNIQYF
once	.	TRBV4-1	TRBJ1-5	TGCGCCAGCAGCCAAGAGGAGGGGGTCGGCAATCAGCCCCAGCATTTT	CASSQEEGVGNQPQHF
.	.	TRBV28	TRBJ1-5	TGTGCCAGCAGTTTAATCCAACAGGCGGGCAATCAGCCCCAGCATTTT	CASSLIQQAGNQPQHF
.	.	TRBV30	TRBJ1-2	TGTGCCTGGAGTGTCGAGGCAGCCTATGGCTACACCTTC	CAWSVEAAYGYTF
.	.	TRBV11-2	TRBJ2-1	TGTGCCAGCAGCTTAGTTCGGGGCCTGCCCGATGAGCAGTTCTTC	CASSLVRGLPDEQFF
.	TRBD1	TRBV5-1	TRBJ1-1	TGCGCCAGCAGCTTGGGACAGGGTAGCACTGAAGCTTTCTTT	CASSLGQGSTEAFF
few	.	TRBV7-2	TRBJ2-3	TGTGCCAGCAGCCGCTCCTTGGATACGCAGTATTTT	CASSRSLDTQYF
.	.	TRBV29-1	TRBJ2-1	TGCAGCGTTGGTAGGACATGGGTGGGAAACAATGAGCAGTTCTTC	CSVGRTWVGNNEQFF
.	TRBD2	TRBV3-1/TRBV3-2	TRBJ2-1	TGTGCCAGCAGCCGCTCGAGCGGGAGCTCCTACAATGAGCAGTTCTTC	CASSRSSGSSYNEQFF